Given below is one T cell receptor beta chain in context. Its antigen remains unidentified. The sample belongs to a study of T cell responses to AZD1222 COVID-19 vaccine. Regarding the study as a whole: Close to half of all spike-specific TCRs reportedly target regions of the variants that are unmutated. After the peak T cell response, and only then, were repertoires sampled. A rise in Spike-specific TCR breadth and depth followed two AZD1222 doses. There were vaccine-associated CD4 TCRs across spike, dominant at 160-218 and 743-854.

Using immunoSEQ multiplex PCR, the repertoire was profiled, and TCRdb retains in-frame clones only, with some absent. The sample carries 69,000 or so clones, 70% to 90% recorded once. Trimming removed 3 bases at V and 7 bases at J, with 18 bases between. The CDR3 runs 14 residues. Germline V gene sequence: CDR1 GTSNPN, CDR2 SVGIG (reference sequence). The clonotype comes from an adult who received the AZD1222 COVID-19 vaccine. Specimen: peripheral blood, collected 28 days after the second AZD1222 dose. V and J are TRBV30 and TRBJ1-2, with D possibly being TRBD1 (6 bases). CDR3 loop: CAWSLIEQGRGYTF. The DNA of the CDR3 is TGTGCCTGGAGCCTTATAGAACAGGGTCGTGGCTACACCTTC.